The 23 T cell receptor beta chains below all came from one sample that was sequenced in a study of molecular identifiers for immune sequencing clone quantification. TCRdb recomputed calls from the PCR reads with MiXCR, one row per CDR3 protein. Of more than 450,000 distinct CDR3 sequences listed, around 23% are singletons. The sample was naive CD8+ T cells from blood, with Jurkat cell RNA spiked in. Sample subset: FACS-sorted CD8+CD4-CCR7+CD45RA+ naive T cells. These receptors were obtained from a human donor in good health. Some libraries in this study had Jurkat cell RNA spiked in.

The chain links TRBV24-1 to TRBJ2-2; D gene uncertain. Trimming shortened V by 1 base and J by 1 base, and 6 bases separated the two germline ends. Germline CDR1 reads KGHDR; CDR2 reads SFDVKD. There are 15 residues in the CDR3. CDR3 in amino acids: CATSDLEQNTGELFF. DNA for the CDR3: TGTGCCACCAGTGATTTAGAGCAGAACACCGGGGAGCTGTTTTTT.

This clonotype was seen many times. V gene TRBV6-1 combines with J gene TRBJ1-4; D gene uncertain. The length of the CDR3 is 14 residues. The ends were cut back, 7 bases at V and 8 bases at J, with 17 bases in the middle. Germline V gene sequence: CDR1 MNHNS, CDR2 SASEGT. The CDR3 coding sequence is TGTGCCAGCAATCCCGTCGTTTTGGGGGAAAAACTGTTTTTT. Translation: CASNPVVLGEKLFF.

In regard to this clonotype: Just one base apart from a much larger clone, this may be a read error. The chain uses TRBV24-1 and TRBJ2-2; TRBD2 matches at 10 bases. CDR1 and CDR2 (germline): KGHDR, SFDVKD. This CDR3 is built from 20 residues. CDR3 sequence reads: CATSDSIPGLASTNTGELVF. The CDR3 region has the DNA TGTGCCACCAGTGATTCGATACCGGGACTAGCGTCTACGAACACCGGGGAGCTGGTTTTT.

The genes are TRBV7-9 and TRBJ2-1; 8 bases are shared with TRBD1. Germline-derived CDR1 and CDR2 are SEHNR and FQNEAQ (reference sequence). With V trimmed by 4 bases and J by 3 bases, 5 bases remained unmatched. This CDR3 is 15 amino acids long. This CDR3 reads CASSSGQGRYNEQFF. Written as DNA, the CDR3 is TGTGCCAGCAGCTCCGGACAGGGCCGCTACAATGAGCAGTTCTTC.

The chain links TRBV11-3 to TRBJ1-1; possibly TRBD1 for D (5 bases). CDR1 is SGHNT, CDR2 YENEEA, per germline. Trimming cost V 4 bases and J 1 base, with 10 bases left between them. The CDR3 consists of 14 residues. The CDR3 sequence: CASSSRTKNTEAFF. DNA of the CDR3: TGTGCCAGCAGCTCGAGGACAAAGAACACTGAAGCTTTCTTT.

This clonotype was found many times. The V gene is TRBV25-1, the J gene TRBJ2-5; 8 bases map to TRBD1. V lost 6 bases to trimming and J lost 1 base; unmatched junction nucleotides: 1. This CDR3 region has 13 residues. Germline CDR1 reads MGHDK; CDR2 reads SYGVNS. The DNA for the CDR3 is TGTGCCAGCAGGGGGACAGGCCAAGAGACCCAGTACTTC. Its protein is CASRGTGQETQYF.

This clonotype was picked up many times. V and J are TRBV5-4 and TRBJ2-7; maybe TRBD1 (6 bases). Germline CDR1 SGHNT, CDR2 YYREEE (reference sequence). There are 13 residues in the CDR3. V shed 2 bases and J shed 7 bases, with 13 bases lying between them. In nucleotides, the CDR3 is TGTGCCAGCAGCTTCGGACAGAACGGGGAGCAGTACTTC. Translation gives CASSFGQNGEQYF.

Only a few counts were recorded for this clonotype. This chain connects TRBV20-1 to TRBJ1-6; no clear D gene. The germline V gene has CDR1 DFQATT and CDR2 SNEGSKA (reference sequence). The CDR3 runs to 14 residues. The ends were cut back, 3 bases at V and 0 bases at J, with 6 bases in the middle. CDR3 DNA sequence: TGCAGTGCTAGTTCTAGCTCCTATAATTCACCCCTCCACTTT. It translates to CSASSSSYNSPLHF.

This clonotype showed up just a few times. This may be a read error, as it is one base from a much larger clone. The rearrangement joins TRBV12-3 or TRBV12-4 to TRBJ1-1; D is ambiguous. V lost 2 bases and J lost 5, with 9 bases in between. This CDR3 is built from 13 residues. CDR3 loop: CASSLIQWTEAFF. The CDR3 DNA reads TGTGCCAGCAGTTTAATTCAGTGGACTGAAGCTTTCTTT.

This clonotype was recorded at least ten times. The V gene is TRBV9, the J gene TRBJ1-1; D is unclear. The V end lost 4 bases, the J end lost 4 bases, and 11 bases lay between the germline ends. This CDR3 is 13 amino acids long. Germline loops: CDR1 SGDLS, CDR2 YYNGEE. The CDR3 nucleotides read TGTGCCAGCAGCCGCGGTGGGGTCACTGAAGCTTTCTTT. Its translation: CASSRGGVTEAFF.

The chain is built from TRBV4-3 and TRBJ2-1; D remains ambiguous. The CDR3 totals 15 residues. V shed 0 bases and J shed 7 bases, with 13 bases lying between them. Germline CDR1 is LGHNA and CDR2 is YSLEER. The CDR3 protein is CASSQDWASSNEQFF. In DNA form, the CDR3 reads TGCGCCAGCAGCCAAGATTGGGCTAGTTCTAATGAGCAGTTCTTC.

A single count supports this clonotype. Being one base from a much bigger clone, this may be a read error. The conserved closing phenylalanine or tryptophan is absent in this CDR3, likely reflecting a read error. The chain uses TRBV5-1 and TRBJ2-3; D may be TRBD1 (6 bases). Looked up from germline, CDR1 is SGHRS and CDR2 is YFSETQ. The CDR3 covers 18 residues. Deletions cut 0 bases from V and 2 bases from J, with 19 bases between. This CDR3 reads CASSLVTRTGWPTDTQYL. The CDR3 DNA sequence: TGCGCCAGCAGCTTGGTGACGCGCACAGGGTGGCCCACAGATACGCAGTATCTT.

This clonotype was detected only a few times. The CDR3 nucleotides read TGTGCCAGCTCCGGACTAGCGGGAGTAGTTTGGGGCACAGATACGCAGTATTTT. It specifies CASSGLAGVVWGTDTQYF. The J gene is TRBJ2-3, the V gene TRBV19; 13 bases fit TRBD2. CDR3 length equals 18 residues. CDR1 and CDR2 (germline): LNHDA, SQIVND (reference sequence). V gave up 9 bases and J gave up 1 base; unmatched junction bases: 13.

This clonotype was recorded at least ten times. V is TRBV29-1 and J is TRBJ2-3; D is unclear. The CDR3 has 12 amino acids. The germline V and J ends were trimmed by 1 base and 9 bases, with 11 bases remaining between them. Germline CDR1 is SQVTM and CDR2 is ANQGSEA. CDR3 residues: CSVEGQSGTQYF. The CDR3 coding sequence is TGCAGCGTTGAAGGGCAGTCCGGGACGCAGTATTTT.

Details on this clonotype: Relative to the germline gene, one junction end is altered; a read error may explain this. This chain links TRBV13 with TRBJ2-7, with 9 bases aligning to TRBD2. CDR3 length equals 14 residues. CDR1 is PRHDT, CDR2 FYEKMQ, per germline (reference sequence). CDR3 coding DNA: TGTACCAGCAGCTCCGGGACTAGCTTCTACGAGCAGTACTTC. It yields the protein CTSSSGTSFYEQYF.

The V and J genes are TRBV11-2 and TRBJ2-3; 10 bases align to TRBD2. The germline V gene encodes CDR1 SGHAT and CDR2 FQNNGV. With V trimmed by 5 bases and J by 1 base, 6 bases remained unmatched. The CDR3 consists of 16 residues. The CDR3 loop is CASSELAGGGTDTQYF. As DNA, the CDR3 is TGTGCCAGCAGCGAATTAGCGGGAGGAGGCACAGATACGCAGTATTTT.

This clonotype showed up many times. The V and J genes are TRBV14 and TRBJ2-7; possibly TRBD2 for D (5 bases). The ends were cut back, 1 base at V and 4 bases at J, with 11 bases in the middle. The CDR3 is made up of 14 amino acids. The V gene's germline CDR1 is SGHDN and CDR2 FVKESK. The CDR3 DNA reads as TGTGCCAGCAGCCAAGGAGGGTTTCGGTACGAGCAGTACTTC. This encodes CASSQGGFRYEQYF.

There are a few counts of this clonotype. V usage is TRBV19 and J usage is TRBJ1-5, with a weak D call TRBD1 (6 bases). CDR1 and CDR2 (germline): LNHDA, SQIVND (reference sequence). Trimming took off 7 bases at V and 11 bases at J, with 12 bases between the two ends. The CDR3 is 11 amino acids. DNA for the CDR3: TGTGCCAGTACCGAAGGGGGGTCCCAGCATTTT. This gives the protein CASTEGGSQHF.

This clonotype was counted many times. The chain links TRBV20-1 to TRBJ2-7; 7 positions agree with TRBD2. The CDR3 is 16 amino acids. Trimming cost V 3 bases and J 4 bases; bases outside gene matches: 15. Germline lookup yields CDR1 DFQATT and CDR2 SNEGSKA (reference sequence). The CDR3 region has the DNA TGCAGTGCTAGCCATCCGCTCGCGGGAGTAGGATACGAGCAGTACTTC. As protein: CSASHPLAGVGYEQYF.

This clonotype was observed a handful of times. The rearrangement links TRBV7-9 to TRBJ2-7; 9 nucleotides line up with TRBD2. V was pared by 4 bases and J by 5 bases, with 6 bases of the junction left unmatched. Germline V lookup: CDR1 SEHNR, CDR2 FQNEAQ (reference sequence). CDR3 length equals 14 residues. The CDR3 sequence is CASSSVAGVNEQYF. The CDR3 bases are TGTGCCAGCAGCTCAGTAGCGGGAGTTAACGAGCAGTACTTC.

The chain combines TRBV5-6 with TRBJ2-7, with TRBD2 as a possible D gene (5 bases). Germline V gives CDR1 SGHDT, CDR2 YYEEEE. Between the trimmed V and J ends, which lost 0 bases and 2 bases, there was a span of 15 bases. The CDR3 covers 16 residues. CDR3 amino acids: CASSLAPRDLTYEQYF. In DNA form, the CDR3 reads TGTGCCAGCAGCTTGGCCCCACGGGATTTAACCTACGAGCAGTACTTC.

At least ten counts were recorded for this clonotype. This chain uses TRBV6-5 with TRBJ2-6; D not certain. Trimming shortened V by 5 bases and J by 6 bases, and 8 bases separated the two germline ends. This CDR3 is 13 amino acids long. Germline-derived CDR1 and CDR2 are MNHEY and SVGAGI. CDR3 loop: CASSPLLANVLTF. For the CDR3, the DNA is TGTGCCAGCAGTCCCCTACTGGCCAACGTCCTGACTTTC.

In its sample, this clonotype was seen a few times. The chain joins TRBV4-3 to TRBJ1-5; no clear D gene. CDR3 length: 17 residues. V was pared by 0 bases and J by 2 bases, with 14 bases between. CDR1 LGHNA and CDR2 YSLEER come from the germline V gene. The CDR3 sequence: CASSQEPSTGGNQPQHF. The CDR3 bases are TGCGCCAGCAGCCAAGAGCCCAGTACGGGAGGCAATCAGCCCCAGCATTTT.